Shown below are 23 T cell receptor beta chains from a single sample sequenced in a study of low-dose radiotherapy and immunotherapy resistance in tumors. TRAV- and TRBV-specific primers primed first-strand cDNA, covering alpha and beta chains. The PCR that amplified TCRs ran for around 21 cycles, relying on a constant-region primer and a V-primer adapter. In TCRdb, the reads were re-called with MiXCR into one record per CDR3 protein. The sample has about 80,000 distinct CDR3 sequences; around a sixth are singletons. The time point is: after trial treatment. Sample treatment: LDRT plus nivolumab, ipilimumab, low-dose cyclophosphamide and aspirin (RACIN trial). The material sequenced was PBMCs, taken after low-dose radiotherapy plus immunotherapy. These receptors came from a male donor with prostate cancer.

This clonotype was found many times. The V call is TRBV4-1, the J call TRBJ2-2; unclear D gene. The ends were cut back, 2 bases at V and 2 bases at J, with 9 bases in the middle. Germline lookup yields CDR1 MGHRA and CDR2 YSYEKL. The CDR3 covers 15 residues. The CDR3 DNA follows: TGCGCCAGCAGCCAAAACACGGTTAACACCGGGGAGCTGTTTTTT. This sequence encodes CASSQNTVNTGELFF.

This clonotype was seen at least ten times. The CDR3: CASSQDYPRETQYF. The CDR3 bases are TGCGCCAGCAGCCAAGATTACCCTCGAGAGACCCAGTACTTC. The chain couples TRBV4-3 to TRBJ2-5, with no clear D. V lost 0 bases, J lost 4 bases, and 9 bases lay in between. Germline V gives CDR1 LGHNA, CDR2 YSLEER. The CDR3 is 14 amino acids.

This clonotype was seen repeatedly, ten times or more. This chain joins TRBV28 and TRBJ2-3; D unclear. Germline V gene data show CDR1 as MDHEN and CDR2 as SYDVKM. This CDR3 has 13 residues. Trimming took 3 bases from V and 4 from J, leaving 8 bases between them. The DNA for the CDR3 is TGTGCCAGCAGTTTCCGCATACCAGATACGCAGTATTTT. This encodes CASSFRIPDTQYF. Variable domain in full (rest from reference TRBV28 and TRBJ2-3): DVKVTQSSRYLVKRTGEKVFLECVQDMDHENMFWYRQDPGLGLRLIYFSYDVKMKEKGDIPEGYSVSREKKERFSLILESASTNQTSMYLCASSFRIPDTQYFGPGTRLTVL.

At least ten counts were recorded for this clonotype. The chain links TRBV29-1 to TRBJ2-2; possibly TRBD1 or TRBD2 for D (5 bases each). V was cut by 7 bases and J by 0 bases, with 9 bases left in between. Germline V gene sequence: CDR1 SQVTM, CDR2 ANQGSEA. The CDR3 runs to 13 residues. The CDR3 sequence is CSAGTPNTGELFF. For the CDR3, the DNA is TGCAGCGCCGGGACGCCGAACACCGGGGAGCTGTTTTTT.

This clonotype has a count of ten or more. The chain links TRBV21-1 to TRBJ2-3; TRBD1 is the table's D call and was not checked against the DNA. TRBV21-1 is a documented pseudogene. The CDR3 loop spans 17 amino acids. CDR3 sequence reads: CASSKVAQPLCTDTQYF. CDR3 nucleotide sequence: TGTGCCAGCAGCAAAGTAGCCCAGCCCCTCTGCACAGATACGCAGTATTTT.

This clonotype was observed a few times. No DNA is shown, since the ends of the CDR3 on it are uncertain; the CDR3 is the one TCRdb lists. The chain uses TRBV6-2 or TRBV6-3 and TRBJ1-4; TRBD1, the table's D call, was not compared with the DNA. CDR1 MNHEY and CDR2 SVGEGT come from the germline V gene. Both ends counted, the CDR3 spans 15 residues. CDR3 region: CASSAQGYNEKNCFF.

In this sample, this clonotype turned up many times. The chain joins TRBV6-6 to TRBJ1-2, with 9 bases that match TRBD1. CDR3 length equals 15 residues. Germline trimming cut 7 bases from V and 5 bases from J; bases unmatched to any gene: 11. Germline CDR1 MNHNY, CDR2 SVGAGI (reference sequence). The CDR3 DNA follows: TGTGCCAGCACCCAGATGACAGGGGGTCTTTATGGCTACACCTTC. Translated, it gives CASTQMTGGLYGYTF.

This clonotype occurred a few times. This sequence joins TRBV28 and TRBJ1-1; a weak D match, TRBD1 (5 bases). Per the germline V gene, CDR1 is MDHEN and CDR2 is SYDVKM. The CDR3 runs to 15 residues. CDR3 amino acids: CASADGGRMNTEAFF. CDR3 in DNA: TGTGCGAGCGCGGATGGGGGTAGAATGAACACTGAAGCTTTCTTT.

At least ten counts were recorded for this clonotype. The J gene is TRBJ2-7, the V gene TRBV28; 9 bases line up with TRBD1. The CDR3 is 16 amino acids. V lost 1 base and J lost 1; bases outside the gene matches: 5. Germline V gene lookup returns CDR1 MDHEN and CDR2 SYDVKM. Written as DNA, the CDR3 is TGTGCCAGCAGTTTATCCTTTGGGACAGGGTCCTACGAGCAGTACTTC. Translation: CASSLSFGTGSYEQYF.

This clonotype has a count of ten or more. The rearrangement links TRBV30 to TRBJ2-7; 11 positions match TRBD2. The V and J ends lost 0 bases and 7 bases, in that order; junction bases with no gene match: 11. Looked up from germline, CDR1 is GTSNPN and CDR2 is SVGIG (reference sequence). This CDR3 spans 16 amino acids. CDR3 region: CAWSVLTSGRSSEQYF. In DNA form, the CDR3 reads TGTGCCTGGAGTGTACTAACTAGCGGGAGATCGAGTGAGCAGTACTTC. Full variable domain (missing parts from reference TRBV30 and TRBJ2-7): SQTIHQWPATLVQPVGSPLSLECTVEGTSNPNLYWYRQAAGRGLQLLFYSVGIGQISSEVPQNLSASRPQDRQFILSSKKLLLSDSGFYLCAWSVLTSGRSSEQYFGPGTRLTVT.

This clonotype has ten or more counts. The V call is TRBV28, the J call TRBJ2-7; the match to TRBD2 covers 13 bases. This CDR3 comprises 15 residues. The V gene end was trimmed by 8 bases and the J gene end by 6 bases; junction bases not matched to a gene: 10. In germline, CDR1 is MDHEN, CDR2 SYDVKM. The CDR3 bases are TGTGCCAGCGCCGAGCGGACTAGCGGGAGAGCCGAGCAGTACTTC. This gives the protein CASAERTSGRAEQYF.

At least ten counts were recorded for this clonotype. This chain's CDR3 is CSARGVLGQEHQGQYF. CDR3 sequence (DNA): TGCAGTGCTAGGGGGGTATTGGGGCAGGAACATCAGGGGCAGTACTTC. The V and J genes are TRBV20-1 and TRBJ2-7; perhaps D is TRBD1 or TRBD2 (5 bases each). This CDR3 region has 16 residues. Deletions cut 3 bases from V and 9 bases from J, with 27 bases between. CDR1 DFQATT and CDR2 SNEGSKA come from the germline V gene (reference sequence).

In this sample, this clonotype turned up many times. The genes are TRBV30 and TRBJ2-7, with D perhaps matching TRBD2 (6 bases). The V and J ends lost 0 bases and 7 bases respectively, with 19 bases between them. CDR3 length: 15 amino acids. CDR1 GTSNPN and CDR2 SVGIG come from the germline V gene (reference sequence). The CDR3 protein is CAWSVGGSAAGEQYF. In DNA form, the CDR3 reads TGTGCCTGGAGTGTAGGAGGGAGTGCCGCGGGTGAGCAGTACTTC.

V gene TRBV5-1 combines with J gene TRBJ2-1; D may correspond to TRBD1 or TRBD2 (5 bases each). With 3 bases removed from V and 10 bases from J, the gap between germline ends came to 14 bases. The germline V gene encodes CDR1 SGHRS and CDR2 YFSETQ. The CDR3 has 13 amino acids. The DNA of the CDR3 is TGCGCCAGCAGCTCGGGACCCCGCAGGGAGCAGTTCTTC. This sequence encodes CASSSGPRREQFF.

This clonotype came up many times. The rearrangement links TRBV5-1 to TRBJ2-1; TRBD2 aligns across 13 bases. This CDR3 has 15 residues. The V gene's germline CDR1 is SGHRS and CDR2 YFSETQ. V lost 4 bases and J lost 8; bases outside the gene matches: 6. The CDR3: CASSRTSGSVDEQFF. The CDR3 nucleotides are TGCGCCAGCAGCCGGACTAGCGGGAGTGTCGATGAGCAGTTCTTC.

Comments on this clonotype: With only one base between it and a far larger clone, this is likely a read error. The chain uses TRBV6-2 or TRBV6-3 and TRBJ2-1; 8 nucleotides agree with TRBD1. V lost 6 bases and J lost 10; bases outside the gene matches: 8. Germline V gene data show CDR1 as MNHEY and CDR2 as SVGEGT. CDR3 length equals 13 residues. The CDR3 here is CASRGTGDYEQFF. CDR3 bases: TGTGCCAGCAGGGGGACAGGAGACTACGAGCAGTTCTTC.

Comment on this clonotype: This likely came from a read error, as a far larger clone is one base away. V usage is TRBV6-2 or TRBV6-3 and J usage is TRBJ1-2; tentative D call: TRBD1 (5 bases). CDR1 is MNHEY and CDR2 is SVGEGT in the germline V gene. The CDR3 spans 16 residues. V was cut by 5 bases and J by 0 bases, with 16 bases left in between. The CDR3 loop is CASSEGGALSNYGYTF. CDR3 in DNA: TGTGCCAGCAGTGAGGGAGGGGCCCTATCTAACTATGGCTACACCTTC.

Ten or more counts support this clonotype. The CDR3 reads CASIPRGLVSTGELFF. The DNA of the CDR3 is TGTGCCAGCATTCCAAGAGGTCTAGTCAGCACCGGGGAGCTGTTTTTT. This rearrangement joins TRBV7-9 to TRBJ2-2; D is uncertain. V was trimmed by 7 bases and J by 4 bases, leaving 19 bases between them. Germline CDR1 and CDR2: SEHNR and FQNEAQ (reference sequence). This CDR3 has 16 residues.

This clonotype showed up many times. V gene TRBV20-1 combines with J gene TRBJ2-3; D ambiguous. The V end was cut by 3 bases, the J end by 1 base, with 11 bases between. Germline-derived CDR1 and CDR2 are DFQATT and SNEGSKA (reference sequence). The CDR3 loop spans 14 amino acids. The CDR3 nucleotides read TGCAGTGCTAGCAAGGGTCGGGGCACAGATACGCAGTATTTT. Translation: CSASKGRGTDTQYF.

This chain joins TRBV10-3 and TRBJ2-7; D not certain. Trimming took 11 bases from V and 0 from J, leaving 11 bases between them. Per the germline V gene, CDR1 is ENHRY and CDR2 is SYGVKD. The length of the CDR3 is 12 residues. CDR3 in amino acids: CAVRLGSYEQYF. The CDR3 DNA is TGTGCCGTCCGTCTGGGCTCCTACGAGCAGTACTTC.

This clonotype was counted ten times or more. The genes are TRBV28 and TRBJ1-5; TRBD1 matches at 9 bases. This CDR3 is built from 16 residues. Germline V gives CDR1 MDHEN, CDR2 SYDVKM. The trim removed 3 bases at V and 11 bases at J, leaving 14 bases unmatched. CDR3 in DNA: TGTGCCAGCAGTTTTGGGGACAGGGACAATCAGGTTTCCCAGCATTTT. This gives the protein CASSFGDRDNQVSQHF. Variable domain in full (rest from reference TRBV28 and TRBJ1-5): DVKVTQSSRYLVKRTGEKVFLECVQDMDHENMFWYRQDPGLGLRLIYFSYDVKMKEKGDIPEGYSVSREKKERFSLILESASTNQTSMYLCASSFGDRDNQVSQHFGDGTRLSIL.

This clonotype was counted ten times or more. The chain links TRBV20-1 to TRBJ2-2, with 13 bases aligning to TRBD2. Germline V gene sequence: CDR1 DFQATT, CDR2 SNEGSKA (reference sequence). The CDR3 covers 15 residues. V was clipped by 6 bases and J by 7 bases; unmatched bases: 8. The CDR3 spells CSAAGTSGTYGELFF. The CDR3 region has the DNA TGCAGTGCGGCCGGGACTAGCGGGACATACGGGGAGCTGTTTTTT.

This chain uses TRBV13 with TRBJ1-2; D may be TRBD1 (5 bases). The V and J ends lost 8 bases and 0 bases respectively, with 16 bases between them. The CDR3 runs 15 residues. The germline V gene has CDR1 PRHDT and CDR2 FYEKMQ (reference sequence). CDR3 sequence reads: CASLVGPGANYGYTF. The CDR3 nucleotides read TGTGCCAGCTTGGTTGGCCCGGGGGCTAACTATGGCTACACCTTC.